Presented here are 13 T cell receptor beta chains from one specimen sequenced in a study of T cell repertoires in cytomegalovirus infection. TCRdb ran MiXCR on the reads and lists one entry per CDR3 protein. The sample carries under 200,000 distinct CDR3 sequences, 8.5% to 10% recorded once. Source material: PBMCs. Source of these receptors: a human donor in good health (CMV status not recorded). Some clones in this sample may be carry-over from other donors' samples.

Many counts were recorded for this clonotype. The chain joins TRBV5-8 to TRBJ2-1; tentative D call: TRBD2 (6 bases). Trimming took 1 base from V and 8 from J, leaving 19 bases between them. This CDR3 region has 16 residues. Germline V gene lookup returns CDR1 SGHTS and CDR2 YDEGEE. CDR3 sequence: CASSLSAVKGGDEQFF. The DNA of the CDR3 is TGTGCCAGCAGCTTGTCGGCGGTTAAAGGCGGGGATGAGCAGTTCTTC.

The chain joins TRBV24-1 to TRBJ2-1; maybe TRBD2 (5 bases). Germline CDR1 KGHDR, CDR2 SFDVKD. The CDR3 sequence is 19 residues long. The V end was cut by 1 base, the J end by 0 bases, with 18 bases between. The DNA of the CDR3 is TGTGCCACCAGTGATTTTCGAAGCGGACCAGCGAGCTCCTACAATGAGCAGTTCTTC. It specifies CATSDFRSGPASSYNEQFF.

Many counts were recorded for this clonotype. The chain joins TRBV7-2 to TRBJ2-7; the match to TRBD1 covers 10 bases. This CDR3 region has 16 residues. V lost 4 bases, J lost 4 bases, and 10 bases stayed unmatched. CDR1 and CDR2 (germline): SGHTA, FQGNSA. The CDR3: CASSSPFRDRGYEQYF. As DNA, the CDR3 is TGTGCCAGCAGCTCCCCCTTCCGGGACAGGGGTTACGAGCAGTACTTC.

The chain combines TRBV20-1 with TRBJ2-1; 10 bases agree with TRBD1. J gave up 10 bases and V 6 bases, and 15 bases lay outside the gene matches. The germline CDR1 and CDR2 sequences are DFQATT and SNEGSKA (reference sequence). This CDR3 is built from 15 residues. The DNA for the CDR3 is TGCAGTGCAAGCATACCGGGACAGGGGAAGGAAGAGCAGTTCTTC. The encoded protein is CSASIPGQGKEEQFF.

This rearrangement joins TRBV28 to TRBJ1-2, with D unresolved. Trimming left V 4 bases short and J 2 bases short, with 14 bases between. This CDR3 has 15 residues. In germline, CDR1 is MDHEN, CDR2 SYDVKM. CDR3 sequence (DNA): TGTGCCAGCAGTTCCTACTCGGCGATAAACTATGGCTACACCTTC. This codes for CASSSYSAINYGYTF.

The table lists this clonotype with many counts. This chain uses TRBV7-2 with TRBJ1-1; D possibly corresponds to TRBD1 (5 bases). V lost 5 bases to trimming and J lost 3 bases, with 10 bases between them. There are 13 residues in the CDR3. Per germline, CDR1 SGHTA and CDR2 FQGNSA. CDR3 residues: CASSPQGYTEAFF. Written as DNA, the CDR3 is TGTGCCAGCAGCCCGCAGGGTTACACTGAAGCTTTCTTT.

The sample holds many counts of this clonotype. The chain is built from TRBV7-2 and TRBJ2-3; 8 nucleotides agree with TRBD2. Germline V gene data show CDR1 as SGHTA and CDR2 as FQGNSA. V shed 5 bases and J 4 bases; nucleotides not matched to a gene: 5. The CDR3 totals 14 residues. The CDR3 DNA is TGTGCCAGCAGCCCCCGTAGCGGGGCAGATACGCAGTATTTT. This gives the protein CASSPRSGADTQYF.

A few counts support this clonotype. This sequence joins TRBV14 and TRBJ2-1, with 12 bases matching TRBD2. CDR1 and CDR2 from the germline V gene are SGHDN and FVKESK. There are 18 residues in the CDR3. Trimming cost V 1 base and J 6 bases; bases outside gene matches: 10. This CDR3 is CASSQVPPSGGAGNEQFF. Written as DNA, the CDR3 is TGTGCCAGCAGCCAAGTTCCCCCTAGCGGGGGGGCAGGCAATGAGCAGTTCTTC.

This clonotype was seen at least ten times. The chain is built from TRBV15 and TRBJ2-7, with D perhaps TRBD1 or TRBD2 (5 bases each). The CDR3 sequence is 14 residues long. CDR1 is LNHNV, CDR2 YYDKDF, per germline (reference sequence). The V end was cut by 5 bases, the J end by 6 bases, with 17 bases between. The DNA for the CDR3 is TGTGCCACCAGCTTACACAGAGGGGAAGCCGAGCAGTACTTC. As protein: CATSLHRGEAEQYF.

This clonotype was picked up many times. The chain uses TRBV28 and TRBJ2-7; tentative D call: TRBD1 (6 bases). This CDR3 has 17 residues. CDR1 and CDR2 (germline): MDHEN, SYDVKM. V was trimmed by 6 bases and J by 0 bases, leaving 21 bases between them. The CDR3 bases are TGTGCCAGCAGCCTAGACCTCGGACAGCTTCTCTCCTACGAGCAGTACTTC. This encodes CASSLDLGQLLSYEQYF. Using reference TRBV28 and TRBJ2-7 for the parts outside the CDR3, the full variable domain is DVKVTQSSRYLVKRTGEKVFLECVQDMDHENMFWYRQDPGLGLRLIYFSYDVKMKEKGDIPEGYSVSREKKERFSLILESASTNQTSMYLCASSLDLGQLLSYEQYFGPGTRLTVT.

This clonotype was seen repeatedly, ten times or more. V and J are TRBV20-1 and TRBJ2-3, with D tentatively TRBD2 (6 bases). The ends were cut back, 5 bases at V and 3 bases at J, with 12 bases in the middle. The germline gives CDR1 DFQATT, CDR2 SNEGSKA (reference sequence). CDR3 length: 13 amino acids. The CDR3 DNA is TGCAGTGCTGAGACCGGAGGGACAGATACGCAGTATTTT. Protein sequence: CSAETGGTDTQYF.

This clonotype was seen many times. The chain combines TRBV5-4 with TRBJ2-3; TRBD2 agrees at 13 bases. From germline, CDR1 is SGHNT and CDR2 YYREEE (reference sequence). Unmatched junction bases numbered 3, after V lost 5 bases and J lost 3 bases. This CDR3 comprises 15 residues. The CDR3 loop reads CASRAGLAGTDTQYF. CDR3 nucleotide sequence: TGTGCCAGCAGAGCGGGACTAGCGGGAACAGATACGCAGTATTTT.

In this sample, this clonotype turned up a few times. This sequence joins TRBV28 and TRBJ2-1, with TRBD2 matching 15 bases. Germline lookup yields CDR1 MDHEN and CDR2 SYDVKM. The CDR3 sequence is 17 residues long. J lost 8 bases, V lost 3 bases, and 8 bases had no gene match. CDR3: CASSFPGLAGGGDEQFF. CDR3 nucleotide sequence: TGTGCCAGCAGTTTCCCGGGACTAGCGGGGGGAGGGGATGAGCAGTTCTTC.